This is a list of T cell receptor beta chains from one sample in a study of T cell responses to AZD1222 COVID-19 vaccine. The assay was immunoSEQ multiplex PCR, and TCRdb's table has in-frame clones only and misses some. Here the sample table reports some 150,000 clones. The material sequenced was peripheral blood. The receptors derive from an adult in good health. Both conserved end residues are part of each CDR3. D genes are given only for firm matches.

TRBD2	TRBV29-1	TRBJ2-5	TGCAGCGTTGATAATGCCCCGGGACTAGCGGGGGGCCAAGAGACCCAGTACTTC	CSVDNAPGLAGGQETQYF
-	TRBV20-1	TRBJ2-5	TGCAGTGCTAGAGCGGAGACCCAGTACTTC	CSARAETQYF
-	TRBV5-1	TRBJ2-2	TGCGCCAGCAGCGACAGAACCCAAAACACCGGGGAGCTGTTTTTT	CASSDRTQNTGELFF
-	TRBV5-4	TRBJ2-3	TGTGCCAGCAGCCCGAAGGCAGGCCAAGATACGCAGTATTTT	CASSPKAGQDTQYF
TRBD1	TRBV7-8	TRBJ2-5	TGTGCCAGCAGCTTAGGGACAGGGGGCACGGAGACCCAGTACTTC	CASSLGTGGTETQYF
-	TRBV6-5	TRBJ1-1	TGTGCCAGCAGTCGGACCGGGCTCGCGGCCACTGAAGCTTTCTTT	CASSRTGLAATEAFF
TRBD1	TRBV11-3	TRBJ1-1	TGTGCCAGCAGCCGAGGGACAGGGGGCCCGGGATTGACTGAAGCTTTCTTT	CASSRGTGGPGLTEAFF
-	TRBV5-5	TRBJ1-4	TGTGCCAGCAGCTTAGCAGCAACTAATGAAAAACTGTTTTTT	CASSLAATNEKLFF
-	TRBV30	TRBJ1-1	TGTGCCTGGAGTAATAGGTGGGCTGAAGCTTTCTTT	CAWSNRWAEAFF
TRBD2	TRBV5-1	TRBJ2-1	TGCGCCAGCAGCTTGGTGGCTAGCGGGGGGGCGGAGAATGAGCAGTTCTTC	CASSLVASGGAENEQFF
-	TRBV3-1/TRBV3-2	TRBJ1-1	TGTGCCAGCAGCCACGGGGGCTTGAACACTGAAGCTTTCTTT	CASSHGGLNTEAFF
TRBD1	TRBV6-5	TRBJ2-7	TGTGCCAGCACGTCTTTTACAGGGGGATCCTACGAGCAGTACTTC	CASTSFTGGSYEQYF
TRBD2	TRBV6-5	TRBJ2-3	TGTGCCAGCAGTCGGACTAGCGGGGTGATAGATACGCAGTATTTT	CASSRTSGVIDTQYF
-	TRBV6-5	TRBJ1-2	TGTGCCAGCAGTTACTCGAGAGGGGGAGGCTACACCTTC	CASSYSRGGGYTF
-	TRBV12-5	TRBJ1-2	TGTGCTAGTGGTTCTACCCAGGGTGTCGGCTACACCTTC	CASGSTQGVGYTF
-	TRBV5-6	TRBJ2-7	TGTGCCAGCAGCTTGGTTAGTGGGGACGAGCAGTACTTC	CASSLVSGDEQYF
-	TRBV6-5	TRBJ1-2	TGTGCCAGCAGTTACCACAGGAGTACTAACTATGGCTACACCTTC	CASSYHRSTNYGYTF
-	TRBV9	TRBJ2-3	TGTGCCAGCAGCGTGGGGGGACAGTTTAAGATGGATACGCAGTATTTT	CASSVGGQFKMDTQYF
-	TRBV19	TRBJ1-2	TGTGCCAGTAGTCAAGCTGGAGTCTATGGCTACACCTTC	CASSQAGVYGYTF
-	TRBV9	TRBJ2-3	TGTGCCAGTGCCGAGCGAATCACAGATACGCAGTATTTT	CASAERITDTQYF
TRBD1	TRBV19	TRBJ2-7	TGTGCCAGTAGTATCGACGGGACAGGACTCTACGAGCAGTACTTC	CASSIDGTGLYEQYF
-	TRBV27	TRBJ2-5	TGTGCCAGCAGTCTAGGGGAGACCCAGTACTTC	CASSLGETQYF
TRBD1	TRBV19	TRBJ2-3	TGTGCCAGTAGGCCGGGACAGAGGTCAGATACGCAGTATTTT	CASRPGQRSDTQYF
TRBD1	TRBV5-4	TRBJ2-3	TGTGCCAGCAGCTGGGGGACAGGGGAATCAGATACGCAGTATTTT	CASSWGTGESDTQYF
TRBD1	TRBV6-5	TRBJ1-2	TGTGCCAGCAGTTACGGACGACAGGGCCATAACTATGGCTACACCTTC	CASSYGRQGHNYGYTF
-	TRBV29-1	TRBJ1-2	TGCAGCGTTGCTAACATCCTTTTTAACTATGGCTACACCTTC	CSVANILFNYGYTF
-	TRBV5-5	TRBJ2-2	TGTGCCAGCAGCTCCGCAGCTGGTTTACGATATCTCGGGGAGCTGTTTTTT	CASSSAAGLRYLGELFF
-	TRBV19	TRBJ1-3	TGTGCCAGTACCGATGGGCAGGGGCCGTACTCTGGAAACACCATATATTTT	CASTDGQGPYSGNTIYF
-	TRBV28	TRBJ1-2	TGTGCCAGCAGCGGGGGTGGAGGGTACTATGGCTACACCTTC	CASSGGGGYYGYTF
-	TRBV7-9	TRBJ1-2	TGTGCCAGCACCAGCCGCCGGGCCTATGGCTACACCTTC	CASTSRRAYGYTF
-	TRBV10-1	TRBJ1-1	TGCGCCAGCAGTCAGGGTCCCACTGAAGCTTTCTTT	CASSQGPTEAFF
-	TRBV3-1/TRBV3-2	TRBJ2-3	TGTGCCAGCAGCCAAGTCAATATGGGAGGCCCAGATACGCAGTATTTT	CASSQVNMGGPDTQYF
-	TRBV19	TRBJ1-2	TGTGCCAGTGAGACCTATGGCTACACCTTC	CASETYGYTF
TRBD1	TRBV5-1	TRBJ1-6	TGCGCCAGCAGCGATCGGCTCGGGTCTCAGGGGGCCCTCCACTTT	CASSDRLGSQGALHF
TRBD1	TRBV19	TRBJ1-3	TGTGCCAGTAGTAGGGGACAGTCCAGCTCTGGAAACACCATATATTTT	CASSRGQSSSGNTIYF
-	TRBV4-1	TRBJ1-1	TGCGCCAGCAGCCCAATGACAGCTACGGTCACTGAAGCTTTCTTT	CASSPMTATVTEAFF
TRBD1	TRBV19	TRBJ2-1	TGTGCCAGTAGGCCGGACAGGGGTGCGTACAATGAGCAGTTCTTC	CASRPDRGAYNEQFF
TRBD2	TRBV18	TRBJ2-5	TGTGCCAGCTCGCTGGGCCTAGCGGGGGCCGCGGGGGAGACCCAGTACTTC	CASSLGLAGAAGETQYF
TRBD1	TRBV6-5	TRBJ1-4	TGTGCCAGCGTACAAGGGGGCTCGAATGAAAAACTGTTTTTT	CASVQGGSNEKLFF
-	TRBV6-5	TRBJ1-1	TGTGCCAGCATGGGTACGGGCACTGAAGCTTTCTTT	CASMGTGTEAFF
TRBD1	TRBV12-5	TRBJ2-5	TGTGCTAGTGGGCATGGACAGGGGGCCTTCCAAGAGACCCAGTACTTC	CASGHGQGAFQETQYF
TRBD1	TRBV2	TRBJ1-4	TGTGCCAGTGGGACAGTTGCAACTAATGAAAAACTGTTTTTT	CASGTVATNEKLFF
TRBD1	TRBV5-1	TRBJ2-7	TGCGCCAGCAGCGGGAACCGGGACAGGGGCTACGAGCAGTACTTC	CASSGNRDRGYEQYF
-	TRBV3-1/TRBV3-2	TRBJ1-2	TGTGCCAGCAGCCAAGATGGGGGGGGCCCACGAGGCTACACCTTC	CASSQDGGGPRGYTF
-	TRBV29-1	TRBJ1-1	TGCAGCGTTTGGCAGGCTGAAGCTTTCTTT	CSVWQAEAFF
-	TRBV19	TRBJ1-2	TGTGCCAGTAGTATCTCACAGGAAAACTATGGCTACACCTTC	CASSISQENYGYTF
-	TRBV4-1	TRBJ1-6	TGCGCCAGCAGCCAAGGTGCAAGTGGGAATTCACCCCTCCACTTT	CASSQGASGNSPLHF
TRBD2	TRBV5-1	TRBJ2-1	TGCGCCAGCAGCTTGGTTATCGGGACTAGCGGGGTCGTGCAGTTCTTC	CASSLVIGTSGVVQFF
TRBD1	TRBV28	TRBJ1-2	TGTGCCAGCAAACGGACAGGGGTCTATGGCTACACCTTC	CASKRTGVYGYTF
-	TRBV2	TRBJ1-4	TGTGCCAGCAGTGAAGCGCCCGGGACGGGGAAACTGTTTTTT	CASSEAPGTGKLFF
TRBD2	TRBV11-3	TRBJ2-3	TGTGCCAGCAGCTCGAGGACTAGCGGAGATACTAGCACAGATACGCAGTATTTT	CASSSRTSGDTSTDTQYF
TRBD2	TRBV6-2/TRBV6-3	TRBJ2-3	TGTGCCAGCAGTTACTCGCGGGGTAGCGGGGGCCTCCGCGGCGGCACAGATACGCAGTATTTT	CASSYSRGSGGLRGGTDTQYF
-	TRBV5-6	TRBJ1-1	TGTGCCAGCAGCTTGGTACCCGCAGGGAACCTCATGAACACTGAAGCTTTCTTT	CASSLVPAGNLMNTEAFF